This TCR beta chain came from a study of T cell repertoires in cytomegalovirus infection. About the research overall: Signatures in public TCR beta sequences pointed to both CMV infection and matching HLA type. Overall study findings and caveats: What dominated the ex vivo response were HLA-C-restricted CMV-specific TCR beta clonotypes. Accumulated public TCR beta family frequency recognized individuals carrying CMV together with the relevant HLA.

This clonotype was seen a few times. What it recognizes is unknown. This CDR3 spans 16 amino acids. Germline CDR1 MDHEN, CDR2 SYDVKM. Between the trimmed V and J ends, which lost 5 bases and 9 bases, there was a span of 20 bases. TCRdb itself ran the reads through MiXCR, one entry per CDR3 protein. The data show around 710,000 distinct CDR3 sequences, roughly 28% seen once. The clonotype was recovered from a human donor in good health (CMV status not recorded). Some clones in this sample may be carry-over from other donors' samples. V usage is TRBV28 and J usage is TRBJ1-6; D may be TRBD1 (6 bases). The material was cultured CD8+ T cells from PBMCs, obtained from culture after CMV antigen stimulation. The CDR3 spells CASSTRGHGLGSPLHF. The CDR3 DNA sequence: TGTGCCAGCAGTACCCGGGGGCATGGGCTGGGTTCACCCCTCCACTTT.